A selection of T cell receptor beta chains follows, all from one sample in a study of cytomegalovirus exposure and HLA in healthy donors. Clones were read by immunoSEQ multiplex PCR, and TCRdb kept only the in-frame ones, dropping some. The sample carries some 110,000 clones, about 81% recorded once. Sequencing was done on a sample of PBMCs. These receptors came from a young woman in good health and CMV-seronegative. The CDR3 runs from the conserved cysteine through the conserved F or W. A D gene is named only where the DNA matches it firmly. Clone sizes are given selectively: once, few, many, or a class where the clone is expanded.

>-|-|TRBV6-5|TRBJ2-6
CASGGENSGANVLTF
TGTGCCAGCGGAGGGGAAAACTCTGGGGCCAACGTCCTGACTTTC
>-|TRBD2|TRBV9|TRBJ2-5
CASSQGLAGGLTYQETQYF
TGTGCCAGCAGCCAAGGACTAGCGGGAGGCCTAACGTACCAAGAGACCCAGTACTTC
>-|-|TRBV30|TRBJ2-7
CAWRESSYEQYF
TGTGCCTGGAGGGAGAGCTCCTACGAGCAGTACTTC
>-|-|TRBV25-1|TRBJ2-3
CASSGDNTDTQYF
TGTGCCAGCAGTGGGGACAACACAGATACGCAGTATTTT
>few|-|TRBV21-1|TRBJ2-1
CASSKGDSNEQFF
TGTGCCAGCAGCAAAGGCGACAGCAATGAGCAGTTCTTC
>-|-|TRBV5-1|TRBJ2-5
CASSLRPGKQETQYF
TGCGCCAGCAGCTTGCGCCCAGGAAAACAAGAGACCCAGTACTTC
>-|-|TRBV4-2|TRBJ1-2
CASSPSGQGDYGYTF
TGTGCCAGCAGCCCGAGCGGGCAGGGAGACTATGGCTACACCTTC
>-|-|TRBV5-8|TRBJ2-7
CASSTDKLYEQYF
TGTGCCAGCAGCACGGACAAGCTCTACGAGCAGTACTTC
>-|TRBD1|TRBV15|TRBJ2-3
CATSRDPRDRTTDTQYF
TGTGCCACCAGCAGAGACCCCCGGGACAGGACCACAGATACGCAGTATTTT
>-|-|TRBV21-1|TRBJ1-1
CASSKALWSPGTHDGNTEAFF
TGTGCCAGCAGCAAAGCGCTTTGGTCCCCAGGCACCCATGATGGGAACACTGAAGCTTTCTTT
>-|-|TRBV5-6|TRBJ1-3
CASSLFSRGNTIYF
TGTGCCAGCAGCTTGTTTAGCCGAGGAAACACCATATATTTT
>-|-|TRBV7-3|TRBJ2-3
CASSLRAEADTQYF
TGTGCCAGCAGCTTAAGAGCAGAGGCAGATACGCAGTATTTT
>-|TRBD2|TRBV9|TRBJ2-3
CASSTGEGRATDTQYF
TGTGCCAGCAGCACCGGGGAAGGGAGGGCCACAGATACGCAGTATTTT
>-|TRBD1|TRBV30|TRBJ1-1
CAWSRTGNTEAFF
TGTGCCTGGAGTCGGACAGGGAACACTGAAGCTTTCTTT
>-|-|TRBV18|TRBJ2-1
CASSPGQGLPNEQFF
TGTGCCAGCTCACCAGGGCAGGGATTGCCCAATGAGCAGTTCTTC
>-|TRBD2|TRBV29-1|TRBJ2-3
CSVLADQDTQYF
TGCAGCGTACTAGCGGATCAAGATACGCAGTATTTT
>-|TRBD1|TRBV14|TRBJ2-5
CASSPGTAKETQYF
TGTGCCAGCAGCCCCGGGACAGCTAAAGAGACCCAGTACTTC
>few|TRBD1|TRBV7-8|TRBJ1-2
CASSLRRDRRLDGYTF
TGTGCCAGCAGCTTACGCAGGGACAGGAGATTAGATGGCTACACCTTC
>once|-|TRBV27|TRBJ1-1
CASTGGLMNTEAFF
TGTGCCAGCACTGGGGGACTCATGAACACTGAAGCTTTCTTT
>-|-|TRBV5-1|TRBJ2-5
CASSRLTVSDLAQYF
TGCGCCAGCAGCCGCCTGACAGTTTCTGATTTGGCCCAGTACTTC
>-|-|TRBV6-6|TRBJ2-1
CASGRETYNEQFF
TGTGCCAGCGGACGGGAAACCTACAATGAGCAGTTCTTC
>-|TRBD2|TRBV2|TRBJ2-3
CASSELWTSGPEDITDTQYF
TGTGCCAGCAGTGAATTGTGGACTAGCGGGCCAGAAGATATCACAGATACGCAGTATTTT
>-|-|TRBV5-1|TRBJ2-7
CASSLGPGGSYEQYF
TGCGCCAGCAGCCTAGGCCCGGGGGGCAGCTACGAGCAGTACTTC
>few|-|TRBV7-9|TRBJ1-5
CASTPLEYSNQPQHF
TGTGCCAGCACCCCCCTGGAGTATAGCAATCAGCCCCAGCATTTT
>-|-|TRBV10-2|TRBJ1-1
CASSESAPFEAFF
TGCGCCAGCAGTGAGTCGGCCCCCTTTGAAGCTTTCTTT
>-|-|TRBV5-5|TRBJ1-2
CASSLGPGSSNYGYTF
TGTGCCAGCAGCCTGGGGCCCGGGAGCTCGAACTATGGCTACACCTTC